This T cell receptor (beta chain) was obtained from a study of human T cells and chemical hapten exposure listed by TCRdb under 2021. With regard to the full study: For sensitization, 2% DPC in acetone was applied to a roughly 2 cm by roughly 2 cm area of upper inner arm skin. Throughout the approximately 25-week study period, patients were also given weekly therapeutic DPC doses on the scalp. Patch testing on the upper back used Finn chambers containing 0.01% DPC, with scoring done after 6 days according to International Contact Dermatitis Research Group standards. Alopecia areata with under or over 50% scalp involvement, alopecia totalis and alopecia universalis were represented in the patient cohort, which was mostly female. Libraries were pooled for sequencing, and variation in per-sample TCR yields was attributed mainly to small differences in library volumes within the pool. Peripheral blood TCR repertoire changes were tracked in vivo in alopecia patients during primary and secondary sensitization to the hapten diphenylcyclopropenone (DPC). Blood samples were taken from patients before sensitization (week 0) and then at 2, 6 and about 24 weeks after DPC sensitization. Blood for TCR sequencing was provided by twenty-nine alopecia patients at one to four time points (pre-sensitization, 2, 6 and 24 weeks).

The time point tag for this specimen amounts to: pre-sensitization, week 0. The treatment or condition label of this sample denotes: therapeutic diphenylcyclopropenone sensitization with weekly scalp DPC. At every patch-test visit, the blood draw took place before the patch test was put on. Patients were considered eligible if aged 18 to 70, diagnosed with alopecia and deemed suitable for DPC therapy, and patients were excluded if pregnant. Total RNA was extracted from unfractionated whole blood that had been collected in Tempus Blood RNA tubes. The library came from RACE. The sequencer was a NextSeq 500. During library preparation, unique molecular identifiers were attached to individual cDNA molecules so that TCRs could be counted quantitatively and reproducibly. Each blood RNA sample was used to sequence both TCR alpha and TCR beta chains. As for the original processing: A median of about 89,000 TCRs per sample was observed, with a range of about 20,000 to 690,600. V, J and CDR3 annotation of the TCR reads was performed with the Decombinator software suite. For PS versus PT1 abundance plots, all samples were subsampled to the same number of TCRs (28,000). TCRs were defined as expanded if absent before sensitization and observed at least eight times at the 2-week time point. In TCRdb, the public reads were trimmed at Q25 with fastp and aligned with MiXCR, with productive beta chains retained. Records with the same CDR3 protein are collapsed into one entry carrying the most frequent genes and DNA. TCRdb assigned the V and J calls; the authors' analysis was not used. The sample data list 250,000 to 300,000 distinct CDR3 sequences, and over 7.5% of these were observed just once. The ten largest clones take up about 1.2% of the sample.

This clonotype was seen more than once but under ten times. Its antigen is not yet known. One base away there is no much larger clone; base qualities are not given. What the authors observed across the whole study: DPC sensitization did not change how many TCRs were above 1 in 1000 frequency, and no evidence was found of alterations in global repertoire structure. All patients had alopecia, a presumed autoimmune disease, so their immune response might differ from that of healthy individuals. A positive correlation was found between the number of PT1 expanded TCRs and patch test score, with significance reached at thresholds 8, 16 and 32 but not 4. Significantly more large CDR3 similarity clusters were formed by expanded TCRs than by pre-sensitization or healthy control sets, consistent with antigen-driven responses. After repeated subsampling, changes were observed in the strength of the expansion versus patch-test correlation and in the threshold at which the correlation became significant.

The CDR3 starts with the cysteine, ends with the phenylalanine, and has 16 residues. The kept DNA is CDR3 alone, 48 bases in frame from the first base. V has 3 bases trimmed and J has 1 base trimmed; junction bases matching no gene number 9. From a lookup of the germline V gene, CDR1 and CDR2 are MGHRA and YSYEKL. The TCR was taken from a man aged 18 to 35 with alopecia areata. Some clones in this sample may be carry-over from other donors' samples. The chain is made from TRBV4-1 and TRBJ2-7, and TRBD1 matches 7 of the central bases. The sequencing used whole blood, collected in connection with sensitization to the hapten diphenylcyclopropenone (DPC). The DNA sequence is given as TGCGCCAGCAGCCAGCATCACAGGGGCGAGTCCTACGAGCAGTACTTC. Its protein is CASSQHHRGESYEQYF.